This T cell receptor beta chain was sequenced during a study of T cell responses to AZD1222 COVID-19 vaccine (dated by TCRdb to 2020 to 2023). The study in broad terms: A total of approximately 230 trial participants underwent TCR sequencing, of whom 207 received two doses of AZD1222 and about 26 received two doses of the MenACWY control vaccine. Trial participants were enrolled into age subgroups of 18-55, 56-69 and 70-plus years, which contained about 160, 30 and 59 TCR-sequenced participants, respectively. General conclusions and limits of the study: In the small 56-69-year group, the increase in depth fell short of significance, most likely because of low power. Only five to seven AZD1222 recipients were SARS-CoV-2 seropositive at baseline, limiting conclusions about previously exposed vaccinees. Because no day 14 peak-response samples were available, the repertoires could be characterized only after the peak T cell response. Reportedly, close to half of the unique spike-specific TCRs recognized epitopes lying outside the regions that are mutated in the B.1.351 and B.1.1.7 variants. A significant rise in spike-specific TCR breadth and depth was observed after two AZD1222 doses relative to day 0 and relative to MenACWY recipients. Most participants were white British and females outnumbered males, and the authors suggested that clonal diversity may have been underestimated. Vaccine-associated CD4 TCRs spanned the whole spike protein, with dominant responses in regions 160-218 and 743-854.

From the cysteine through the phenylalanine, the CDR3 covers 13 amino acids. Only the CDR3 part of the read is kept: 39 bases, read in frame from the first base. According to the germline V gene (reference sequence), CDR1 reads LNHDA and CDR2 reads SQIVND. V sheds 3 bases and J sheds 5 bases, leaving 10 bases between their ends. The sample's time point, from its label and the paper: baseline before first vaccination. Per the publication, the treatment or condition label means: meningococcal conjugate vaccine given as trial control. Vaccinee samples were obtained from the UK trials COV001 and COV002, which included a single-blind randomized controlled phase 2/3 trial of AZD1222 (ChAdOx1 nCoV-19) in healthy adults. Trial participant PBMC samples were collected at day 0 and day 28 after the second dose for TCRbeta chain sequencing. The CDR3 regions of human TCRbeta chains were subjected to immunosequencing. In the authors' own workflow: Repertoire TCRs were checked for matches against a reference library of SARS-CoV-2-specific TCRs that had been generated using the MIRA antigen-specificity platform. Breadth meant the fraction of unique TCRs that were SARS-CoV-2-associated, whereas depth meant the fraction of total T cells that were SARS-CoV-2-associated. Using the MIRA data, each spike-specific TCR was mapped to the spike region that the TCR reacts to and placed in a CD4 or CD8 class. Log10-transformed breadth and depth values were compared by one-way ANOVA with Sidak's multiple comparisons tests. In its TCRdb copy, this immuneACCESS table keeps in-frame sequences only and misses some clones. Where compared with another copy, unresolved V genes explain less than half of these, and the others have no known cause. The D gene and trimming were derived from the DNA, and the V and J assignments and clone size from that table. The sample table contains approximately 150,000 clones; only one count was recorded for approximately 95% of them. Of the sample, more than 0.7% is held by the ten largest clones.

Of note for this clone: Its specific antigen is unknown. The record has no base qualities; no much larger clone is one base away.

This specimen consisted of peripheral blood, obtained on day 0 of MenACWY control vaccination. This sequence was found in an adult in good health. The chain joins TRBV19 to TRBJ2-5, and TRBD1 may be the D gene, going by 5 matching bases. For the CDR3, the sequence is CASSIQGRETQYF. The DNA sequence reads TGTGCCAGTAGTATTCAGGGTCGCGAGACCCAGTACTTC.